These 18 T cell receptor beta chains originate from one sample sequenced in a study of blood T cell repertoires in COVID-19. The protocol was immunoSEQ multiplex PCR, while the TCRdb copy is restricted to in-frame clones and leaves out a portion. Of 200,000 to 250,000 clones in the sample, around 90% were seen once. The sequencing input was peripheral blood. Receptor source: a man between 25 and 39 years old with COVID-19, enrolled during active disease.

CDR3 nucleotide sequence: TGTGCCAGCTCACCGAATGCTAGGGGGCGCGGTAGCAATCAGCCCCAGCATTTT. This gives the protein CASSPNARGRGSNQPQHF. The genes are TRBV18 and TRBJ1-5, with TRBD1 matching over 7 bases. The CDR3 runs to 18 residues. CDR1 is KGHSH and CDR2 is LQKENI in the germline V gene. The trim removed 3 bases at V and 0 bases at J, leaving 11 bases unmatched.

In DNA form, the CDR3 reads TGTGCCAGCAGTGAAGCGTTGGGGATTGACAGAGAAGCTTTCTTT. Translation: CASSEALGIDREAFF. The chain is built from TRBV2 and TRBJ1-1, with TRBD1 as a possible D gene (5 bases). CDR3 length equals 15 residues. The germline V and J ends were trimmed by 0 bases and 8 bases, with 16 bases remaining between them. Germline-derived CDR1 and CDR2 are SNHLY and FYNNEI.

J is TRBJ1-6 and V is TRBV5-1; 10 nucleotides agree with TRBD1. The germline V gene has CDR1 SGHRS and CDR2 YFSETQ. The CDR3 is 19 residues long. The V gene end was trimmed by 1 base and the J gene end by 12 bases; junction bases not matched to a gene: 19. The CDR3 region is CASSLRPAQGQGQLIPLHF. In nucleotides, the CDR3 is TGCGCCAGCAGCTTGCGTCCGGCACAGGGACAGGGGCAATTAATACCCCTCCACTTT.

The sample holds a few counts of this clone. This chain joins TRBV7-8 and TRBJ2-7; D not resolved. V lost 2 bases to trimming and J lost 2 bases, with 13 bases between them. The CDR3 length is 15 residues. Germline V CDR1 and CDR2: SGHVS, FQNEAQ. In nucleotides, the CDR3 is TGTGCCAGCAGCTTAAGTCAGATCACGACCTACGAGCAGTACTTC. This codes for CASSLSQITTYEQYF.

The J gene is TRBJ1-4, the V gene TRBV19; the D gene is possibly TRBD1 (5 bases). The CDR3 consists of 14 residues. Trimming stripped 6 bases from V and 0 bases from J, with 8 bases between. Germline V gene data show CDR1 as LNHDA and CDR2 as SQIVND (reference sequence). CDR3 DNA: TGTGCCAGTAGGACGGGGGCAACTAATGAAAAACTGTTTTTT. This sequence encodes CASRTGATNEKLFF.

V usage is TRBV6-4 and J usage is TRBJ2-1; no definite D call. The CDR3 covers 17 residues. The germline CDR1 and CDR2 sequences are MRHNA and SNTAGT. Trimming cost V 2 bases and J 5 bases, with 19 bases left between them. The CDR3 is CASSDHVPDLTNNEQFF. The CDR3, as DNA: TGTGCCAGCAGTGACCACGTTCCGGATCTTACTAACAATGAGCAGTTCTTC.

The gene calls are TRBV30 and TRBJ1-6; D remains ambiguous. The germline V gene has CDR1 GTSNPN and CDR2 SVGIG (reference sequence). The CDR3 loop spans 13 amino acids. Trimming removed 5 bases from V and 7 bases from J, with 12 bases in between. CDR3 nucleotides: TGTGCCTGGGCCGGGTTGGAGAATTCACCCCTCCACTTT. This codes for CAWAGLENSPLHF.

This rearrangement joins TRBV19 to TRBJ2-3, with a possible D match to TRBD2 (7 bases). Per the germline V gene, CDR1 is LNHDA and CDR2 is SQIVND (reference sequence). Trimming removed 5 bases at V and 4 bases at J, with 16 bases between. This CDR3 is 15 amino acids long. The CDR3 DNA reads TGTGCCAGTAGTGCGAGGCGGGGGCAAGCAGATACGCAGTATTTT. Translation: CASSARRGQADTQYF.

Written as DNA, the CDR3 is TGTGCCAGCAGGGGACAGGTTGTCACTGAAGCTTTCTTT. It translates to CASRGQVVTEAFF. The chain has TRBV10-3 and TRBJ1-1, with 8 positions matching TRBD1. Germline CDR1 reads ENHRY; CDR2 reads SYGVKD. The V and J ends lost 10 bases and 4 bases, in that order; junction bases with no gene match: 8. This CDR3 spans 13 amino acids.

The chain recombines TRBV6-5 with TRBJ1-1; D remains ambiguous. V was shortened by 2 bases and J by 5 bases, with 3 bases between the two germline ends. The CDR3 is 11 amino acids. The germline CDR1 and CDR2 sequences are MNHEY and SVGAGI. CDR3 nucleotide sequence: TGTGCCAGCAGTTACCGTACTGAAGCTTTCTTT. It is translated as CASSYRTEAFF.

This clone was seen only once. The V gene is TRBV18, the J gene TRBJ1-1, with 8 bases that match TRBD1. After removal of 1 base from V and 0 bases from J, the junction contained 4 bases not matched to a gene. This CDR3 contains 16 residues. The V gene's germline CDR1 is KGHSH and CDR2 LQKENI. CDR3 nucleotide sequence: TGTGCCAGCTCACCACAGGACAGGGTGGTGAACACTGAAGCTTTCTTT. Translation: CASSPQDRVVNTEAFF.

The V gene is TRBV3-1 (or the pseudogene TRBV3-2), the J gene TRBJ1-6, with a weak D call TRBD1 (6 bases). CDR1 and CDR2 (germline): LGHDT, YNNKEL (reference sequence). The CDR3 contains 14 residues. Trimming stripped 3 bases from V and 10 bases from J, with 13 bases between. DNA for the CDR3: TGTGCCAGCAGCCAGGGGGCTTCTGAATCACCCCTCCACTTT. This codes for CASSQGASESPLHF.

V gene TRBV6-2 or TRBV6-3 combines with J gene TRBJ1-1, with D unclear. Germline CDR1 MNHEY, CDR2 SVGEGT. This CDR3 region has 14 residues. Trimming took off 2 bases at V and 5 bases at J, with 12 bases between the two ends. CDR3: CASSYEAGWTEAFF. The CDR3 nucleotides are TGTGCCAGCAGTTACGAGGCGGGATGGACTGAAGCTTTCTTT.

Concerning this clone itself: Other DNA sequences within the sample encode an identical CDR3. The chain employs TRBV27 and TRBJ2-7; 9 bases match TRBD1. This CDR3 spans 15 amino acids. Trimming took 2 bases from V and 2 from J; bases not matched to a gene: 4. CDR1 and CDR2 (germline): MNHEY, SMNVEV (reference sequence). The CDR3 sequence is CASSLRGQGAYEQYF. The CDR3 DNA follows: TGTGCCAGCAGTTTAAGGGGACAGGGAGCCTACGAGCAGTACTTC.

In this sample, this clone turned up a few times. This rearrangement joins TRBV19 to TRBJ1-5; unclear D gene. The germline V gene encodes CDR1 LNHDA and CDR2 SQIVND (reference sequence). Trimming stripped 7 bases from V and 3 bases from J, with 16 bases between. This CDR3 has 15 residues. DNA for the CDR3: TGTGCCAGTAATGGCAGCCCGGGTACCAATCAGCCCCAGCATTTT. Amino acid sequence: CASNGSPGTNQPQHF. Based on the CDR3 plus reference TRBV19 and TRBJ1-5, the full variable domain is DGGITQSPKYLFRKEGQNVTLSCEQNLNHDAMYWYRQDPGQGLRLIYYSQIVNDFQKGDIAEGYSVSREKKESFPLTVTSAQKNPTAFYLCASNGSPGTNQPQHFGDGTRLSIL.

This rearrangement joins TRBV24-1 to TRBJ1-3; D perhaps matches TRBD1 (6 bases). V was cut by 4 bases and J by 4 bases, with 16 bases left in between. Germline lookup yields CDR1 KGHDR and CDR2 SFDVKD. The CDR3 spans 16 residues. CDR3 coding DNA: TGTGCCACCAGTGACCTTCAGGGGCTAAACGGAAACACCATATATTTT. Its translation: CATSDLQGLNGNTIYF.

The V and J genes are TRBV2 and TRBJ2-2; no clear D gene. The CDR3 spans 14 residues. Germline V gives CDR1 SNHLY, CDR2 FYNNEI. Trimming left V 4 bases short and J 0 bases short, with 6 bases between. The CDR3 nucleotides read TGTGCCAGCAGTGCGACTGCGAACACCGGGGAGCTGTTTTTT. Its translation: CASSATANTGELFF. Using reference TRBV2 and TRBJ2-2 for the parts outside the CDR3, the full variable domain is EPEVTQTPSHQVTQMGQEVILRCVPISNHLYFYWYRQILGQKVEFLVSFYNNEISEKSEIFDDQFSVERPDGSNFTLKIRSTKLEDSAMYFCASSATANTGELFFGEGSRLTVL.

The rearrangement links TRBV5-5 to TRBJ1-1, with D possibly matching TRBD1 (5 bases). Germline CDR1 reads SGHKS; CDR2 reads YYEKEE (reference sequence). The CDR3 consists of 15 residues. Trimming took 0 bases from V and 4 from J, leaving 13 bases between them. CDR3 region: CASSLAAGWVTEAFF. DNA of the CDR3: TGTGCCAGCAGCTTGGCCGCAGGGTGGGTCACTGAAGCTTTCTTT.